This T cell receptor (beta chain) was captured in a study of early T cells in non-severe SARS-CoV-2 infection. Study-wide findings and caveats: Anti-spike CD8 specificities were favored by VDJdb matching, whose results missed private and CD4 specificities.

Individual cDNA molecules received unique molecular identifiers. From the 5' RACE reads, TCRdb called clonotypes with MiXCR, one entry per CDR3 protein. Among 100,000 to 150,000 distinct CDR3 sequences listed, around 14% were seen once. This clonotype has a handful of counts. Antigen unknown. Looked up from germline, CDR1 is LGHDT and CDR2 is YNNKEL (reference sequence). The CDR3 covers 14 residues. Trimming cost V 4 bases and J 7 bases, with 16 bases left between them. The clonotype comes from an adult who was a healthcare worker with PCR-confirmed SARS-CoV-2 infection or an uninfected control (not recorded which). Sequencing was done on a sample of whole blood. The V and J genes are TRBV3-1 and TRBJ1-2, with D hard to call. The CDR3 bases are TGTGCCAGCAGCCCCACGAACAGTATGCGTGGCTACACCTTC. It encodes CASSPTNSMRGYTF.